This paragraph covers one TCR beta chain sequence. Unmatched junction bases numbered 8, after V lost 4 bases and J lost 4 bases. The CDR3 contains 16 residues. Germline V gene lookup returns CDR1 MDHEN and CDR2 SYDVKM. The data are from a study of technical replicates of blood from several donors. Assay used: immunoSEQ multiplex PCR; TCRdb lists only in-frame clones, some missing. The table lists over 50,000 clones, more than 95% of them singletons. The chain has TRBV28 and TRBJ2-5, with TRBD2 matching over 11 bases. This receptor was obtained from a human donor in good health. The specimen was T cells isolated from PBMCs. For the CDR3, the DNA is TGTGCCAGCAGTTCCTTACTAGCGGGAGTTTTAGAGACCCAGTACTTC. Translation: CASSSLLAGVLETQYF.